This T cell receptor beta chain originates from a study of post-analysis software for immune sequencing data. Findings of the study overall: A handful of TRBV segments were significantly more frequent in patients than in controls. TRBV5-6, TRBV5-1 and TRBV20-1 were among these segments. Samples made in the same batch grouped tightly together by F measure. The study found significantly lower normalized Chao1 diversity in multiple sclerosis patients than in controls.

cDNA libraries of TCR beta carried unique molecular identifiers. Each sample of 1 to 10 million input T cells yielded 500,000 or so cDNA molecules, so each molecule approximated one T cell. TCRdb reanalysed the PCR reads using MiXCR and keeps one entry per CDR3 protein. The repertoire holds 600,000 to 750,000 distinct CDR3 sequences, with 55% to 60% as singletons. V lost 0 bases, J lost 4 bases, and 11 bases lay in between. The CDR3 sequence is 15 residues long. Per germline, CDR1 MNHEY and CDR2 SVGAGI. Points on this clonotype: Its antigen is undetermined.

Sequencing input: blood. The receptor was derived from a girl under 10 years old with multiple sclerosis. This sequence joins TRBV6-5 and TRBJ2-3; a weak D match, TRBD2 (6 bases). The CDR3 region has the DNA TGTGCCAGCAGTTACTCGACGGGGGTCGCAGATACGCAGTATTTT. This translates into CASSYSTGVADTQYF.